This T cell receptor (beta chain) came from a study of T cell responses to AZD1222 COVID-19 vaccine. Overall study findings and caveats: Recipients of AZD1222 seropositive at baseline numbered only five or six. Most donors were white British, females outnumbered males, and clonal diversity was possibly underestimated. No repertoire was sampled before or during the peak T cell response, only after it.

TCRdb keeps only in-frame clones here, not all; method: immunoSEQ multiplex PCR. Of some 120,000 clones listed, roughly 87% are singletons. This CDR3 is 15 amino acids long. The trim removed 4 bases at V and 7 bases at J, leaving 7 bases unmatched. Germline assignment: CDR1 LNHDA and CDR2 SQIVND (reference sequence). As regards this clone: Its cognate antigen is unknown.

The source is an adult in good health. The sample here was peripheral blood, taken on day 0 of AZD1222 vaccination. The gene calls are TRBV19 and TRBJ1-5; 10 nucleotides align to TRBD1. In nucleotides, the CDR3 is TGTGCCAGTAGTAACCCGGACAGGGGGGTACAGCCCCAGCATTTT. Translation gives CASSNPDRGVQPQHF.